Detailed here is one T cell receptor (beta chain). The data originate from a study of blood T cell repertoires in COVID-19. Sequenced by immunoSEQ multiplex PCR; TCRdb stores in-frame clones only, minus some. The sample comprises roughly 170,000 clones, 85% to 90% of which are singletons, and around 21% rests with the top ten. The sample comprised peripheral blood. The TCR was taken from a man aged 70-80 years with active or convalescent COVID-19.

CDR3 DNA sequence: TGTGCCAGCTCACCCCTGGACAGGACCTACAATGAGCAGTTCTTC. It yields the protein CASSPLDRTYNEQFF. The chain joins TRBV18 to TRBJ2-1; 7 bases line up with TRBD1. This CDR3 comprises 15 residues. In germline, CDR1 is KGHSH, CDR2 LQKENI. The V and J ends lost 3 bases and 2 bases, in that order; junction bases with no gene match: 4. Complete variable domain (other parts from reference TRBV18 and TRBJ2-1): NAGVMQNPRHLVRRRGQEARLRCSPMKGHSHVYWYRQLPEEGLKFMVYLQKENIIDESGMPKERFSAEFPKEGPSILRIQQVVRGDSAAYFCASSPLDRTYNEQFFGPGTRLTVL.